The present T cell receptor (beta chain) was sequenced within a study of T-cell memory formation after mild COVID-19. Points from the study as a whole: Chiefly within CM and EM were the contracting CD4+ clones; CD8+ ones were within EMRA. Later expanders leaned toward CD4+, whereas clones contracting from day 15 to 85 were balanced CD4/CD8. Some SARS-CoV-2-responding clones were already detected in memory before infection.

This clonotype has just a few counts. Its antigen is unidentified. TCRalpha and TCRbeta libraries used 5'RACE with constant-segment primers and UMIs. TCRdb ran MiXCR on the 5' RACE reads and lists one entry per CDR3 protein. The table lists fewer than 400,000 distinct CDR3 sequences, 16% of them singletons, with about a fifth in the top ten. The sequence was collected from a man between 18 and 29 years old who had mild COVID-19 (a few samples of this study predate the infection). Cell type and time point are not known. The sequencing input was PBMCs or a T cell subset sorted from them (not recorded which).

The CDR3 DNA sequence: TGTGCCAGCTTAGCGGGGGGAAACATTCAGTACTTC. It encodes CASLAGGNIQYF. The chain recombines TRBV5-5 with TRBJ2-4; 10 nucleotides line up with TRBD2. Germline CDR1 reads SGHKS; CDR2 reads YYEKEE (reference sequence). Trimming took 7 bases from V and 6 from J; bases not matched to a gene: 1. The CDR3 is 12 residues long.